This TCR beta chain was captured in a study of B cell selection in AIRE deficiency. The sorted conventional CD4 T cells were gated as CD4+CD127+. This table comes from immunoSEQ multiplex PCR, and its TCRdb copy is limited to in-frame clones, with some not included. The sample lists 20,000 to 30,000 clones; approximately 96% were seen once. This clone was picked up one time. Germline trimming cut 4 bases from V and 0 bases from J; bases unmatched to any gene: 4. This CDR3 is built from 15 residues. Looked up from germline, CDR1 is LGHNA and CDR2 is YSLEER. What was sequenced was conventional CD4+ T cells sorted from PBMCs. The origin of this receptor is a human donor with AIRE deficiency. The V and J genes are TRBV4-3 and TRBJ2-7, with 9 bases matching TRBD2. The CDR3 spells CASSRIAGASYEQYF. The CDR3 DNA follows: TGCGCCAGCAGCCGGATAGCGGGAGCCTCCTACGAGCAGTACTTC.